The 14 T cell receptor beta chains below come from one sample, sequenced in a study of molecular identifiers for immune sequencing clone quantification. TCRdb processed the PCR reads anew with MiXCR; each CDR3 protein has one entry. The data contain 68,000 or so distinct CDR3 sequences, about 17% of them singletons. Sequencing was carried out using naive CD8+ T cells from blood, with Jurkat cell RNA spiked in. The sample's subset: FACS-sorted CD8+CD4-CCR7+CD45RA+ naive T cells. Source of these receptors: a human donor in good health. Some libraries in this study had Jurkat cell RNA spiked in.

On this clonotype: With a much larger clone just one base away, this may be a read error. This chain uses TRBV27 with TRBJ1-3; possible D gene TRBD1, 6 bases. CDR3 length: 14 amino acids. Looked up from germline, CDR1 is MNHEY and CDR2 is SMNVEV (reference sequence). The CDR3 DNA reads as TGTGCCAGCAGTTTCCAGGGGCCTGGAAACATCATATATTTT. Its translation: CASSFQGPGNIIYF.

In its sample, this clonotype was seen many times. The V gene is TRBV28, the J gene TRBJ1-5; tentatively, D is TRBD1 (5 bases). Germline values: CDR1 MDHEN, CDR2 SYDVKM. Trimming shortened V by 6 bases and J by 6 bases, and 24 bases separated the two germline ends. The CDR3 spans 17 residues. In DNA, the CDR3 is TGTGCCAGCAGGACCGGGGCGTTTGAGGGGAAGTTTCAGCCCCAGCATTTT. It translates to CASRTGAFEGKFQPQHF. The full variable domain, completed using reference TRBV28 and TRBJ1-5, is DVKVTQSSRYLVKRTGEKVFLECVQDMDHENMFWYRQDPGLGLRLIYFSYDVKMKEKGDIPEGYSVSREKKERFSLILESASTNQTSMYLCASRTGAFEGKFQPQHFGDGTRLSIL.

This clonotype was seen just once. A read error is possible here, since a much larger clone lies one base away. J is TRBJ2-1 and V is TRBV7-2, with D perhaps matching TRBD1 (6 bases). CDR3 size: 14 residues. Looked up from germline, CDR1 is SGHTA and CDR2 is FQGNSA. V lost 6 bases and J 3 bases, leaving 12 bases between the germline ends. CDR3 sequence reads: CASRGTGLYNEQFF. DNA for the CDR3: TGTGCCAGCAGGGGTACAGGGCTCTACAATGAGCAGTTCTTC.

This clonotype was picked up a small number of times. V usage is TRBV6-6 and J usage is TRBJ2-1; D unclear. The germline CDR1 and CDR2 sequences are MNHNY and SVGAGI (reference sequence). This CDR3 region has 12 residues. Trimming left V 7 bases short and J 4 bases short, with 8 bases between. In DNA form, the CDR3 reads TGTGCCAGCATGCAGATTTACAATGAGCAGTTCTTC. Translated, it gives CASMQIYNEQFF.

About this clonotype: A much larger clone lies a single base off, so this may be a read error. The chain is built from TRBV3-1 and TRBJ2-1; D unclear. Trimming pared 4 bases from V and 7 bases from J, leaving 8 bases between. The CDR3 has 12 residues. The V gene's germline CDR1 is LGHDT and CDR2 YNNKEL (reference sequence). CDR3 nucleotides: TGTGCCAGCAGCCGAAGGCTGAATGAGCAGTTCTTC. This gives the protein CASSRRLNEQFF.

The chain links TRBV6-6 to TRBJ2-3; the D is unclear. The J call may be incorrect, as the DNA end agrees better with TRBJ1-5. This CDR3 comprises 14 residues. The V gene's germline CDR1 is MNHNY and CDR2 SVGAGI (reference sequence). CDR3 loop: CASGPQFPTDTQHF. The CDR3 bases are TGTGCCAGCGGCCCCCAGTTCCCCACAGATACGCAGCATTTT.

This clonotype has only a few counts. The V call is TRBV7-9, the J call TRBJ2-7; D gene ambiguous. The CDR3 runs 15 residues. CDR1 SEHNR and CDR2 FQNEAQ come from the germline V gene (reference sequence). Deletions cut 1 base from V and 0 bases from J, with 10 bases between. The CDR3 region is CASSLESRLSYEQYF. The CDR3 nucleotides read TGTGCCAGCAGCTTAGAAAGCAGACTCTCCTACGAGCAGTACTTC.

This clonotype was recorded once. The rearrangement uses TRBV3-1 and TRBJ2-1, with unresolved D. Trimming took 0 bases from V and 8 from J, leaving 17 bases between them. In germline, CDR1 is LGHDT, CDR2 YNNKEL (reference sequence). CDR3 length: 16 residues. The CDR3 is CASSQDDGIQLDEQFF. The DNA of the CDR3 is TGTGCCAGCAGCCAAGACGACGGAATCCAACTCGATGAGCAGTTCTTC.

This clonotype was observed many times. DNA for the CDR3: TGCAGCGTTTACCAGGCTTCTGGGGCCAACGTCCTGACTTTC. Translated, it gives CSVYQASGANVLTF. The chain is built from TRBV29-1 and TRBJ2-6; D is unresolved. This CDR3 spans 14 amino acids. The V gene lost 5 bases and the J gene lost 1 base, with 9 bases spanning the gap. Germline V lookup: CDR1 SQVTM, CDR2 ANQGSEA.

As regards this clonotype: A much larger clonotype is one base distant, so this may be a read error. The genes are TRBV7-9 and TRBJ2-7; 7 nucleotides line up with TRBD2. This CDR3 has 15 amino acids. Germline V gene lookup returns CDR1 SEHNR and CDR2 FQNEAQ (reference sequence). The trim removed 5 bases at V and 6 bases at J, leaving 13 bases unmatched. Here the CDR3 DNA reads TGTGCCAGCAGCCCAGATGGTCTAGCGGCCTGCGAGCAGTACTTC. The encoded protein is CASSPDGLAACEQYF.

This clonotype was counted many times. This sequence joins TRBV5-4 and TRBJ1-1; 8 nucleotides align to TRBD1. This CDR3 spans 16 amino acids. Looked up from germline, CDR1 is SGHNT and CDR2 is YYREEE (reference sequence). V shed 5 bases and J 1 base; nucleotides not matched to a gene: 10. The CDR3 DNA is TGTGCCAGCAGTCGTACAGGGGGTAGCACGAACACTGAAGCTTTCTTT. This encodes CASSRTGGSTNTEAFF.

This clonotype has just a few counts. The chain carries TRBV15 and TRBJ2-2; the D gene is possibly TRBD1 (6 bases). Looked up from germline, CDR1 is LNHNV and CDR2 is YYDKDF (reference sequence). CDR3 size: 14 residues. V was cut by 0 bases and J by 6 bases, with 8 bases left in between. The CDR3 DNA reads TGTGCCACCAGCAGAGATAAGGGGGCCGGGGAGCTGTTTTTT. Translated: CATSRDKGAGELFF. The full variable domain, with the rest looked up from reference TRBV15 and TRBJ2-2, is DAMVIQNPRYQVTQFGKPVTLSCSQTLNHNVMYWYQQKSSQAPKLLFHYYDKDFNNEADTPDNFQSRRPNTSFCFLDIRSPGLGDTAMYLCATSRDKGAGELFFGEGSRLTVL.

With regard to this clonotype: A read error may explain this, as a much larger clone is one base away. The CDR3 loop reads CAGSQDRTYEQYF. CDR3 nucleotides: TGCGCCGGCAGCCAAGACAGGACTTACGAGCAGTACTTC. The V and J genes are TRBV4-1 and TRBJ2-7; a weak D match, TRBD1 (6 bases). The V gene's germline CDR1 is MGHRA and CDR2 YSYEKL. The CDR3 has 13 amino acids.

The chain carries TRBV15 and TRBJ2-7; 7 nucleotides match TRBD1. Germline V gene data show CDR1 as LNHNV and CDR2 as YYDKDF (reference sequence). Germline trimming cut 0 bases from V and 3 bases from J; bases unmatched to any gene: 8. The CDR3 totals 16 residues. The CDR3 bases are TGTGCCACCAGCAGAGATGTCCTGGGGACAGACTACGAGCAGTACTTC. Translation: CATSRDVLGTDYEQYF. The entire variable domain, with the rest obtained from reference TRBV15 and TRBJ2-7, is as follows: DAMVIQNPRYQVTQFGKPVTLSCSQTLNHNVMYWYQQKSSQAPKLLFHYYDKDFNNEADTPDNFQSRRPNTSFCFLDIRSPGLGDTAMYLCATSRDVLGTDYEQYFGPGTRLTVT.